These T cell receptor beta chains were read from a single sample in a study of T-cell memory formation after mild COVID-19. TCRdb independently ran MiXCR on the 5' RACE reads; one entry per CDR3 protein. The sample shows just over 400,000 distinct CDR3 sequences, about 22% of them seen only once. Sequenced: PBMCs or a T cell subset sorted from them (not recorded which). The source of these receptors is an adult woman who had mild COVID-19 (a few samples of this study predate the infection). Cell type and time point are not known. Each CDR3 is given with its conserved first and last residue. D genes are given only for firm matches. Clone size is stated in some rows and not others, as once, few, many or a class when expanded.

D	size	V	J	CDR3	DNA
.	.	TRBV5-1	TRBJ2-3	CASRLGRGTDTQYF	TGCGCCAGCAGACTCGGTCGGGGCACAGATACGCAGTATTTT
TRBD2	.	TRBV29-1	TRBJ2-1	CSVMPSGSYEQFF	TGCAGCGTTATGCCTAGCGGGAGCTATGAGCAGTTCTTC
.	.	TRBV30	TRBJ2-5	CAWTGDSRQETQYF	TGTGCCTGGACGGGGGATAGTAGGCAGGAGACCCAGTACTTC
.	.	TRBV12-3/TRBV12-4	TRBJ2-3	CASSYPPERQYF	TGTGCCAGCAGTTACCCCCCGGAGAGGCAGTATTTT
.	few	TRBV5-6	TRBJ1-1	CASSLIRSEAFF	TGTGCCAGCAGCTTGATCAGATCTGAAGCTTTCTTT
.	.	TRBV20-1	TRBJ1-5	CSASTGTRGQPQHF	TGCAGTGCTTCTACCGGGACTCGGGGACAGCCCCAGCATTTT
TRBD2	.	TRBV4-2	TRBJ2-7	CASSQEGTSGSYEQYF	TGTGCCAGCAGCCAAGAGGGTACTAGCGGATCCTACGAGCAGTACTTC
.	many	TRBV27	TRBJ2-1	CASSLWGTGYNEQFF	TGTGCCAGCAGTTTGTGGGGAACAGGATACAATGAGCAGTTCTTC
.	.	TRBV14	TRBJ2-7	CASSHHYEQYF	TGTGCCAGCAGCCACCACTACGAGCAGTACTTC
.	few	TRBV6-1	TRBJ1-1	CASTFLSEAFF	TGTGCCAGCACCTTCCTGAGTGAAGCTTTCTTT
TRBD1	few	TRBV4-1	TRBJ2-5	CASSPKQGAVGETQYF	TGCGCCAGCAGCCCGAAACAGGGGGCAGTCGGAGAGACCCAGTACTTC
.	many	TRBV7-3	TRBJ2-1	CASSPGRLGGNEQFF	TGTGCCAGCAGCCCGGGGAGGCTAGGTGGGAATGAGCAGTTCTTC
TRBD1	.	TRBV24-1	TRBJ1-4	CATSTGQGGEKLFF	TGTGCCACCAGTACAGGACAGGGAGGAGAAAAACTGTTTTTT
.	many	TRBV4-2	TRBJ2-5	CASSQVVAQETQYF	TGTGCCAGCAGCCAAGTCGTAGCTCAAGAGACCCAGTACTTC
.	few	TRBV12-3/TRBV12-4	TRBJ1-1	CASSLARSYMNTEAFF	TGTGCCAGCAGTTTAGCCAGGTCCTACATGAACACTGAAGCTTTCTTT
.	many	TRBV7-9	TRBJ2-1	CASSVATGTYNEQFF	TGTGCCAGCAGCGTAGCCACCGGGACGTACAATGAGCAGTTCTTC
TRBD2	few	TRBV30	TRBJ2-7	CAWSYGRTSDPSDEQYF	TGTGCCTGGAGTTACGGGCGTACTAGCGACCCTAGCGACGAGCAGTACTTC